One sample yielded the 32 T cell receptor beta chains listed below, sequenced in a study of blood T cell repertoires in COVID-19. Assay used: immunoSEQ multiplex PCR; TCRdb lists only in-frame clones, some missing. The table records some 210,000 clones, 87% of them present only once. Material: PBMCs or T cells enriched from blood (not recorded which). These receptors were taken from a man younger than 35 with acute COVID-19.

The genes are TRBV13 and TRBJ2-1; D is perhaps TRBD1 (5 bases). The V end was cut by 2 bases, the J end by 1 base, with 9 bases between. This CDR3 comprises 15 residues. Germline assignment: CDR1 PRHDT and CDR2 FYEKMQ (reference sequence). For the CDR3, the DNA is TGTGCCAGCAGCTTACTACAGGAGTCCTACAATGAGCAGTTCTTC. Its translation: CASSLLQESYNEQFF. Supplemented by reference TRBV13 and TRBJ2-1, the full variable domain reads AAGVIQSPRHLIKEKRETATLKCYPIPRHDTVYWYQQGPGQDPQFLISFYEKMQSDKGSIPDRFSAQQFSDYHSELNMSSLELGDSALYFCASSLLQESYNEQFFGPGTRLTVL.

The rearrangement joins TRBV4-1 to TRBJ2-3; 7 bases match TRBD2. This CDR3 region has 16 residues. V gave up 1 base and J gave up 5 bases; unmatched junction bases: 9. The germline V gene has CDR1 MGHRA and CDR2 YSYEKL. For the CDR3, the DNA is TGCGCCAGCAGCCAAGTTCCGGGAGGCCGGGGAGATACGCAGTATTTT. The encoded protein is CASSQVPGGRGDTQYF.

This clone appeared once. This chain connects TRBV28 to TRBJ2-5, with D perhaps TRBD2 (6 bases). V was trimmed by 5 bases and J by 4 bases, leaving 17 bases between them. Germline V gene data show CDR1 as MDHEN and CDR2 as SYDVKM. The CDR3 runs to 15 residues. The CDR3 here is CASSTWGVGTETQYF. Here the CDR3 DNA reads TGTGCCAGCAGTACCTGGGGGGTGGGGACAGAGACCCAGTACTTC.

The V gene is TRBV9, the J gene TRBJ2-5, with D tentatively TRBD2 (6 bases). CDR3 size: 15 residues. Trimming removed 0 bases at V and 5 bases at J, with 14 bases between. The germline V gene has CDR1 SGDLS and CDR2 YYNGEE. The CDR3 spells CASSVEGLVAETQYF. The CDR3 DNA reads TGTGCCAGCAGCGTAGAGGGACTGGTGGCGGAGACCCAGTACTTC.

The chain employs TRBV6-5 and TRBJ2-7, with D possibly matching TRBD1 (5 bases). CDR1 and CDR2 from the germline V gene are MNHEY and SVGAGI. The CDR3 is made up of 12 amino acids. The germline V and J ends were trimmed by 5 bases and 5 bases, with 10 bases remaining between them. The CDR3 is CASSQGPDEQYF. The CDR3 nucleotides are TGTGCCAGCAGTCAGGGCCCCGACGAGCAGTACTTC.

The J gene is TRBJ2-3, the V gene TRBV9, with D perhaps matching TRBD2 (6 bases). This CDR3 is 14 amino acids long. The V gene's germline CDR1 is SGDLS and CDR2 YYNGEE. V dropped 4 bases and J dropped 3 bases, with 12 bases sitting between them. The CDR3: CASSSRLGTDTQYF. In nucleotides, the CDR3 is TGTGCCAGCAGCTCCCGACTAGGAACAGATACGCAGTATTTT.

This chain uses TRBV27 with TRBJ2-3; TRBD2 matches at 13 bases. Per germline, CDR1 MNHEY and CDR2 SMNVEV (reference sequence). The CDR3 has 17 residues. The J segment lost 6 bases and the V segment lost 6 bases, leaving 12 bases of the junction unmatched. The CDR3 region is CASRLTGTSGMTDTQYF. CDR3 nucleotides: TGTGCCAGCAGACTGACCGGGACTAGCGGGATGACGGATACGCAGTATTTT.

This chain uses TRBV20-1 with TRBJ2-2; 8 nucleotides match TRBD1. J gave up 4 bases and V 3 bases, and 10 bases lay outside the gene matches. The CDR3 totals 16 residues. Germline V gene sequence: CDR1 DFQATT, CDR2 SNEGSKA (reference sequence). CDR3 DNA sequence: TGCAGTGCTAGTCGACAGACCAGGGGGCCCACCGGGGAGCTGTTTTTT. Its protein product is CSASRQTRGPTGELFF.

With regard to this clone: The same CDR3 can be traced to other DNA sequences in this sample. The rearrangement joins TRBV9 to TRBJ2-3; TRBD2 is a possible D gene (5 bases). V lost 3 bases to trimming and J lost 3 bases, with 8 bases between them. Germline assignment: CDR1 SGDLS and CDR2 YYNGEE. This CDR3 spans 13 amino acids. The CDR3 DNA reads TGTGCCAGCAGCGAGACGGGGACAGATACGCAGTATTTT. Translating it yields CASSETGTDTQYF.

The V call is TRBV20-1, the J call TRBJ2-3, with TRBD1 as a possible D gene (5 bases). CDR1 and CDR2 (germline): DFQATT, SNEGSKA (reference sequence). The CDR3 is 11 residues long. The germline V and J ends were trimmed by 6 bases and 1 base, with 5 bases remaining between them. In DNA, the CDR3 is TGCAGTGCAGGGGGCACAGATACGCAGTATTTT. It is translated as CSAGGTDTQYF.

This sequence joins TRBV6-2 or TRBV6-3 and TRBJ1-1; 8 bases map to TRBD1. Germline trimming cut 2 bases from V and 5 bases from J; bases unmatched to any gene: 4. There are 14 residues in the CDR3. Germline lookup yields CDR1 MNHEY and CDR2 SVGEGT. The CDR3 region is CASSYNRGGTEAFF. The CDR3 DNA sequence: TGTGCCAGCAGTTACAACAGGGGGGGGACTGAAGCTTTCTTT.

The genes are TRBV3-1 (or the pseudogene TRBV3-2) and TRBJ1-2; 8 bases are shared with TRBD1. The CDR3 loop spans 12 amino acids. Trimming cost V 1 base and J 10 bases; bases outside gene matches: 2. From germline, CDR1 is LGHDT and CDR2 YNNKEL (reference sequence). CDR3 DNA sequence: TGTGCCAGCAGCCAAGGACAGGGGATCTACACCTTC. Its translation is CASSQGQGIYTF.

In this sample, this clone turned up once. The chain has TRBV2 and TRBJ1-5, with 8 bases matching TRBD1. CDR1 SNHLY and CDR2 FYNNEI come from the germline V gene. The CDR3 length is 16 residues. The ends lost 6 bases at V and 0 bases at J; junction bases unmatched: 7. The CDR3 loop is CASRGTGIGSNQPQHF. The DNA for the CDR3 is TGTGCCAGCAGAGGGACAGGTATCGGTAGCAATCAGCCCCAGCATTTT.

This sequence joins TRBV6-4 and TRBJ2-3; 10 bases are shared with TRBD2. Per germline, CDR1 MRHNA and CDR2 SNTAGT. The V and J ends lost 2 bases and 1 base, in that order; junction bases with no gene match: 0. This CDR3 has 15 amino acids. CDR3 region: CASSDGTSGTDTQYF. The CDR3 DNA reads as TGTGCCAGCAGTGACGGGACTAGCGGCACAGATACGCAGTATTTT.

V usage is TRBV9 and J usage is TRBJ2-2; weak D call: TRBD1 (5 bases). CDR3 length equals 14 residues. CDR1 and CDR2 from the germline V gene are SGDLS and YYNGEE. V was shortened by 7 bases and J by 0 bases, with 10 bases between the two germline ends. CDR3 coding DNA: TGTGCCAGCTCGGACACTCCGAACACCGGGGAGCTGTTTTTT. It specifies CASSDTPNTGELFF.

The chain employs TRBV9 and TRBJ1-1; D not certain. Germline CDR1 SGDLS, CDR2 YYNGEE. Deletions cut 0 bases from V and 0 bases from J, with 6 bases between. The CDR3 is made up of 14 amino acids. Written as DNA, the CDR3 is TGTGCCAGCAGCGTAGAACACATGAACACTGAAGCTTTCTTT. Protein product: CASSVEHMNTEAFF.

This chain uses TRBV5-6 with TRBJ2-7; TRBD1 agrees at 8 bases. V dropped 0 bases and J dropped 7; count of bases not matched to a gene: 0. CDR3 length: 12 residues. Germline CDR1 and CDR2: SGHDT and YYEEEE. CDR3 in amino acids: CASSLGQGEQYF. The CDR3 region has the DNA TGTGCCAGCAGCTTGGGACAGGGGGAGCAGTACTTC.

This rearrangement joins TRBV7-8 to TRBJ2-5, with 14 nucleotides matching TRBD2. The CDR3 spans 18 residues. V trimming: 6 bases; J trimming: 1 base; junction bases outside the gene matches: 10. CDR1 is SGHVS and CDR2 is FQNEAQ in the germline V gene. The CDR3 region is CASRPRTSGRPSQETQYF. The DNA for the CDR3 is TGTGCCAGCAGACCGCGGACTAGCGGGAGGCCATCCCAAGAGACCCAGTACTTC.

The CDR3 spells CASSQSGPPGGYTF. CDR3 sequence (DNA): TGCGCCAGCAGCCAGTCCGGGCCGCCGGGAGGCTACACCTTC. This chain connects TRBV4-1 to TRBJ1-2, with D hard to call. The CDR3 is 14 amino acids. The germline CDR1 and CDR2 sequences are MGHRA and YSYEKL. Between the trimmed V and J ends, which lost 3 bases and 8 bases, there was a span of 16 bases.

The chain uses TRBV7-2 and TRBJ2-4, with D possibly TRBD2 on 6 matching bases. Trimming took 1 base from V and 4 from J, leaving 23 bases between them. The CDR3 is 19 residues long. In germline, CDR1 is SGHTA, CDR2 FQGNSA. The CDR3, as DNA: TGTGCCAGCAGCTTAGGGCCGAGTACCGTGGGTGGGGGGAAAAACATTCAGTACTTC. Protein: CASSLGPSTVGGGKNIQYF.

This clone was seen more than once but under ten times. V usage is TRBV4-1 and J usage is TRBJ1-6, with D possibly TRBD1 on 5 matching bases. From germline, CDR1 is MGHRA and CDR2 YSYEKL. The ends were cut back, 2 bases at V and 9 bases at J, with 14 bases in the middle. The CDR3 totals 15 residues. As DNA, the CDR3 is TGCGCCAGCAGCCAACCCCAGGGATCTTCTTCACCCCTCCACTTT. Its protein product is CASSQPQGSSSPLHF.

The gene calls are TRBV4-1 and TRBJ2-1, with a tentative D call TRBD2 (6 bases). The V gene's germline CDR1 is MGHRA and CDR2 YSYEKL. Trimming cost V 4 bases and J 7 bases, with 14 bases left between them. This CDR3 spans 14 amino acids. The CDR3 protein is CASSRNRGGNEQFF. The CDR3 nucleotides read TGCGCCAGCAGCCGTAATCGAGGAGGGAATGAGCAGTTCTTC.

The chain is built from TRBV9 and TRBJ2-1; TRBD2 matches at 9 bases. The trim removed 0 bases at V and 9 bases at J, leaving 13 bases unmatched. The CDR3 spans 17 residues. Germline-derived CDR1 and CDR2 are SGDLS and YYNGEE. CDR3 coding DNA: TGTGCCAGCAGCGTAGCTCTCGGTGGACTAGCGCGGATTGAGCAGTTCTTC. Its translation: CASSVALGGLARIEQFF. Together with reference TRBV9 and TRBJ2-1, the CDR3 gives the full variable domain: DSGVTQTPKHLITATGQRVTLRCSPRSGDLSVYWYQQSLDQGLQFLIQYYNGEERAKGNILERFSAQQFPDLHSELNLSSLELGDSALYFCASSVALGGLARIEQFFGPGTRLTVL.

The rearrangement joins TRBV4-3 to TRBJ1-5; no definite D call. The CDR3 is 16 residues long. Germline CDR1 is LGHNA and CDR2 is YSLEER. V lost 0 bases, J lost 4 bases, and 13 bases lay in between. The CDR3 DNA reads TGCGCCAGCAGCCAAGAGTTTTCGGGTAGTAATCAGCCCCAGCATTTT. Its translation is CASSQEFSGSNQPQHF.

The V and J genes are TRBV24-1 and TRBJ1-1; D not resolved. Trimming stripped 6 bases from V and 8 bases from J, with 12 bases between. The CDR3 is made up of 12 amino acids. Per germline, CDR1 KGHDR and CDR2 SFDVKD. The CDR3 region is CATSSTLGEAFF. The CDR3 region has the DNA TGTGCCACCAGTTCCACCCTCGGGGAAGCTTTCTTT.

The chain couples TRBV4-1 to TRBJ2-5, with 16 bases fitting TRBD2. This CDR3 has 18 amino acids. Losses at the gene ends were 0 bases for V and 3 bases for J; bases not matched to a gene: 4. Germline V gene lookup returns CDR1 MGHRA and CDR2 YSYEKL. The CDR3 loop reads CASSQDPGTSGREETQYF. CDR3 bases: TGCGCCAGCAGCCAAGATCCCGGGACTAGCGGGAGGGAAGAGACCCAGTACTTC.

The chain combines TRBV5-1 with TRBJ2-1; 12 nucleotides line up with TRBD2. V lost 4 bases and J lost 11; bases outside the gene matches: 10. The CDR3 loop spans 15 amino acids. Germline CDR1 reads SGHRS; CDR2 reads YFSETQ. The CDR3 sequence: CASSPGGLAGGQQFF. CDR3 DNA: TGCGCCAGCAGCCCCGGGGGGCTAGCGGGAGGGCAGCAGTTCTTC. Full variable domain (missing parts from reference TRBV5-1 and TRBJ2-1): KAGVTQTPRYLIKTRGQQVTLSCSPISGHRSVSWYQQTPGQGLQFLFEYFSETQRNKGNFPGRFSGRQFSNSRSEMNVSTLELGDSALYLCASSPGGLAGGQQFFGPGTRLTVL.

V usage is TRBV7-9 and J usage is TRBJ2-1, with no clear D. The V and J ends lost 4 bases and 6 bases respectively, with 4 bases between them. Germline V gene sequence: CDR1 SEHNR, CDR2 FQNEAQ (reference sequence). This CDR3 contains 11 residues. DNA of the CDR3: TGTGCCAGCAGCTCGGGCAATGAGCAGTTCTTC. Its translation: CASSSGNEQFF.

This rearrangement joins TRBV7-3 to TRBJ2-5, with 12 bases matching TRBD2. J lost 1 base, V lost 5 bases, and 5 bases had no gene match. CDR1 SGHTA and CDR2 FQGTGA come from the germline V gene. The CDR3 covers 16 residues. The CDR3, as DNA: TGTGCCAGCAGCCTCCGGACTAGCGGGACCCAAGAGACCCAGTACTTC. Encoded protein: CASSLRTSGTQETQYF.

This chain links TRBV2 with TRBJ2-4, with a possible D match to TRBD2 (5 bases). V was shortened by 6 bases and J by 11 bases, with 20 bases between the two germline ends. CDR3 length: 14 amino acids. CDR1 and CDR2 (germline): SNHLY, FYNNEI. As DNA, the CDR3 is TGTGCCAGCAGCCCGGACCATCGACATAGCGTTCAGTACTTC. Translation: CASSPDHRHSVQYF. Using reference TRBV2 and TRBJ2-4 for the parts outside the CDR3, the full variable domain is EPEVTQTPSHQVTQMGQEVILRCVPISNHLYFYWYRQILGQKVEFLVSFYNNEISEKSEIFDDQFSVERPDGSNFTLKIRSTKLEDSAMYFCASSPDHRHSVQYFGAGTRLSVL.

The J gene is TRBJ1-1, the V gene TRBV5-6; D gene uncertain. Germline CDR1 and CDR2: SGHDT and YYEEEE. V lost 0 bases and J lost 8, with 8 bases in between. The CDR3 consists of 12 residues. CDR3 in DNA: TGTGCCAGCAGCTTGGGGTCCGAGGAAGCTTTCTTT. Translated, it gives CASSLGSEEAFF.

The V and J genes are TRBV24-1 and TRBJ2-3; D call uncertain. This CDR3 contains 15 residues. The germline V and J ends were trimmed by 4 bases and 3 bases, with 13 bases remaining between them. The V gene's germline CDR1 is KGHDR and CDR2 SFDVKD. The CDR3 sequence: CATSDDSAGTDTQYF. For the CDR3, the DNA is TGTGCCACCAGTGACGACTCGGCCGGTACAGATACGCAGTATTTT.